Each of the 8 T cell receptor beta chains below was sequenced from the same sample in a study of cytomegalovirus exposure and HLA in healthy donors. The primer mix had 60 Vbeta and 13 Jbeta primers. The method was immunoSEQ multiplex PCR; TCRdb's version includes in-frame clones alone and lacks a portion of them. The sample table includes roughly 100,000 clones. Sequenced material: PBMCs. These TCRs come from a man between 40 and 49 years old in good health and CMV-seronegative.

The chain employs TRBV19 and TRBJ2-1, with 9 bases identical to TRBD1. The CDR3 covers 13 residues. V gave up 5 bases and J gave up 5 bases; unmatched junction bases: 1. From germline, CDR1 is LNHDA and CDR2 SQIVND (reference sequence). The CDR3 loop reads CASSDRGDNEQFF. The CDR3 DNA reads TGTGCCAGTAGTGACAGGGGGGACAATGAGCAGTTCTTC.

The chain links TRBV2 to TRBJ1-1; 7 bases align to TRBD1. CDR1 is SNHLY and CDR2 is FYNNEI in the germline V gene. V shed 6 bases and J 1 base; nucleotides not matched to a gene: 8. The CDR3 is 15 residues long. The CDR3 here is CASRAHRGGNTEAFF. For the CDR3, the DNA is TGTGCCAGCAGAGCTCACAGGGGCGGGAACACTGAAGCTTTCTTT.

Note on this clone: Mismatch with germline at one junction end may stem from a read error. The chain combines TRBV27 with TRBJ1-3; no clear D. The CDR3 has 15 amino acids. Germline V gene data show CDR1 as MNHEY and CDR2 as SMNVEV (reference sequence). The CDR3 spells CASSLWRGSGNTIYF. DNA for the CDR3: TGTGCCAGCAGCTTATGGCGGGGCTCTGGAAACACCATATATTTT.

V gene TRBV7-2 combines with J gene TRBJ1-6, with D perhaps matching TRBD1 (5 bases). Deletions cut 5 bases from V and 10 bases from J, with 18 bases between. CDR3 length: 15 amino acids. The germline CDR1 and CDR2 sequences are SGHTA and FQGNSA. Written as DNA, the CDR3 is TGTGCCAGCAGCCCCCTCTTAGGGGTCTCCTCACCCCTCCACTTT. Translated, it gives CASSPLLGVSSPLHF. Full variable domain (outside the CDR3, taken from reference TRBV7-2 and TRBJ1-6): GAGVSQSPSNKVTEKGKDVELRCDPISGHTALYWYRQSLGQGLEFLIYFQGNSAPDKSGLPSDRFSAERTGGSVSTLTIQRTQQEDSAVYLCASSPLLGVSSPLHFGNGTRLTVT.

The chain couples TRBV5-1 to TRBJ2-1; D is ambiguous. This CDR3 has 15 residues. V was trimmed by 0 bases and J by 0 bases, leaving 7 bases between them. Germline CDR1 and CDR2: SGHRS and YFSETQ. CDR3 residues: CASSLVSNSYNEQFF. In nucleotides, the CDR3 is TGCGCCAGCAGCTTGGTTAGCAACTCCTACAATGAGCAGTTCTTC. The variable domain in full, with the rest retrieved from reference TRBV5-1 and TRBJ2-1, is KAGVTQTPRYLIKTRGQQVTLSCSPISGHRSVSWYQQTPGQGLQFLFEYFSETQRNKGNFPGRFSGRQFSNSRSEMNVSTLELGDSALYLCASSLVSNSYNEQFFGPGTRLTVL.

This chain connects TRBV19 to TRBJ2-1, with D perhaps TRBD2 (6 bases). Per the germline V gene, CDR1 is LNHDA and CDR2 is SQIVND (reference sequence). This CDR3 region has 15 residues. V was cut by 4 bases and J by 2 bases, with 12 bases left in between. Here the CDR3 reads CASSRTGVPYNEQFF. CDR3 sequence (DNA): TGTGCCAGTAGTAGGACGGGAGTCCCCTACAATGAGCAGTTCTTC.

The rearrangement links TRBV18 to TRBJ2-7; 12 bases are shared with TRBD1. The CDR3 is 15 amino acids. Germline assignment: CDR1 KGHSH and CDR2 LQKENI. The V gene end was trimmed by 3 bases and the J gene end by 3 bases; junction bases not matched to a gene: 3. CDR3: CASSPGTGGGYEQYF. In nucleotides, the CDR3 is TGTGCCAGCTCACCCGGGACAGGGGGCGGCTACGAGCAGTACTTC.

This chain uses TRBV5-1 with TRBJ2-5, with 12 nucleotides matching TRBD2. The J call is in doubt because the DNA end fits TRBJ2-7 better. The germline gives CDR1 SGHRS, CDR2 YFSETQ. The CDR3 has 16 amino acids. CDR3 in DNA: TGCGCCAGCAGCACTACTAGCGGGAGGAGGTACGGCGAGCAGTACTTC. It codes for CASSTTSGRRYGEQYF.